The clone carrying this T cell receptor beta chain has at least ten counts. Its target is not known. The data derive from a study of molecular identifiers for immune sequencing clone quantification. Broader study findings: Clones of above 20 RNA copies carried over 99% of effector molecules; in naive cells they carried under 1%. Detecting spiked Jurkat TCR RNA from one cell among 950,000 to 1,000,000 naive cells was reportedly possible.

Libraries of naive CD8 T cells were made from around 20,000 to 1,000,000 sorted cells. They used 10%, 30% or 50% RNA. The sorting of naive CD8 T cells used the CD8+CD4-CCR7+CD45RA+ phenotype. TCRdb reprocessed the PCR reads with MiXCR, giving one entry per CDR3 protein. The table has approximately 680,000 distinct CDR3 sequences, 25% seen once. The CDR3 has 15 amino acids. Trimming at V came to 5 bases and at J to 10 bases, leaving 10 bases not matched to a gene. The source of this sequence is a human donor in good health. Some libraries in this study had Jurkat cell RNA spiked in. Sequenced input: naive CD8+ T cells from blood, with Jurkat cell RNA spiked in. Indicated subset: FACS-sorted CD8+CD4-CCR7+CD45RA+ naive T cells. V is TRBV12-3 or TRBV12-4 and J is TRBJ1-6; 8 bases are shared with TRBD1. The DNA of the CDR3 is TGTGCCAGCAGTCCTGGACAGGGCATAGTGTCACCCCTCCACTTT. This translates into CASSPGQGIVSPLHF.